These T cell receptor beta chains were read from a single sample in a study of T cells in localized non-small cell lung cancer. TCRdb keeps only in-frame clones here, not all; method: immunoSEQ multiplex PCR. The sample includes roughly 25,000 clones, about 90% of them seen just once. The source material was peripheral blood, sampled before any cancer treatment. Every receptor here comes from a woman aged 35 to 70 with stage I lung adenocarcinoma. CDR3s include the opening cysteine and the closing phenylalanine or tryptophan. The order of the fields is CDR3 length, clone size, V gene, J gene, D gene, CDR3 DNA, CDR3 protein. The D gene is left open where the match is weak. Some rows have no size entry. The others give once, few or many, or a class for an expanded clone.

cdr3_length: 14
clone_size: once
v_call: TRBV2
j_call: TRBJ1-4
d_call: -
cdr3_nt: TGTGCCAGCAGTGGTGGAAGGGAGGATGAAAAACTGTTTTTT
cdr3_aa: CASSGGREDEKLFF

cdr3_length: 16
clone_size: -
v_call: TRBV7-9
j_call: TRBJ2-3
d_call: TRBD2
cdr3_nt: TGTGCCAGCAGCTTGACTAGCGGTCCGGGTGGAGATACGCAGTATTTT
cdr3_aa: CASSLTSGPGGDTQYF

cdr3_length: 15
clone_size: -
v_call: TRBV11-2
j_call: TRBJ2-1
d_call: TRBD2
cdr3_nt: TGTGCCAGCGGATCGGGACTAGCGGGAGGGTCGTCGCAGTTCTTC
cdr3_aa: CASGSGLAGGSSQFF

cdr3_length: 12
clone_size: -
v_call: TRBV21-1
j_call: TRBJ2-7
d_call: -
cdr3_nt: TGTGCCAGCAGCAAAGAAGTGGACGAGCAGTACTTC
cdr3_aa: CASSKEVDEQYF

cdr3_length: 12
clone_size: -
v_call: TRBV4-1
j_call: TRBJ2-1
d_call: -
cdr3_nt: TGCGCCAGCATTGGGGGTTACAATGAGCAGTTCTTC
cdr3_aa: CASIGGYNEQFF

cdr3_length: 16
clone_size: -
v_call: TRBV10-3
j_call: TRBJ1-2
d_call: TRBD1
cdr3_nt: TGTGCCATCAGCCAACCGGGACAGGGGGGGTACTATGGCTACACCTTC
cdr3_aa: CAISQPGQGGYYGYTF

cdr3_length: 15
clone_size: -
v_call: TRBV6-5
j_call: TRBJ1-2
d_call: -
cdr3_nt: TGTGCCAGCAGGAGAGACAGCTTTCCTAACTATGGCTACACCTTC
cdr3_aa: CASRRDSFPNYGYTF

cdr3_length: 16
clone_size: once
v_call: TRBV29-1
j_call: TRBJ2-7
d_call: TRBD2
cdr3_nt: TGCAGCGTCGGAGGAGGGGGACTAGGGAGCAGTTACGAGCAGTACTTC
cdr3_aa: CSVGGGGLGSSYEQYF

cdr3_length: 15
clone_size: -
v_call: TRBV10-1
j_call: TRBJ2-2
d_call: -
cdr3_nt: TGCGCCAGCAGTGAGGGACCCACGAACACCGGGGAGCTGTTTTTT
cdr3_aa: CASSEGPTNTGELFF

cdr3_length: 16
clone_size: -
v_call: TRBV15
j_call: TRBJ2-3
d_call: TRBD2
cdr3_nt: TGTGCCACCAGCAGAGGTGGTAGCGGGAGCACAGATACGCAGTATTTT
cdr3_aa: CATSRGGSGSTDTQYF

cdr3_length: 16
clone_size: -
v_call: TRBV10-3
j_call: TRBJ1-3
d_call: -
cdr3_nt: TGTGCCACCTCAAAAGGGCGGGGATCCACTGGAAACACCATATATTTT
cdr3_aa: CATSKGRGSTGNTIYF

cdr3_length: 13
clone_size: -
v_call: TRBV4-2
j_call: TRBJ1-1
d_call: -
cdr3_nt: TGTGCCAGCAGCCAACGAGTGAACACTGAAGCTTTCTTT
cdr3_aa: CASSQRVNTEAFF

cdr3_length: 13
clone_size: -
v_call: TRBV11-2
j_call: TRBJ2-5
d_call: TRBD2
cdr3_nt: TGTGCCAGCAGCCGTGGGGACTACGGGTACCAGTACTTC
cdr3_aa: CASSRGDYGYQYF

cdr3_length: 15
clone_size: -
v_call: TRBV6-5
j_call: TRBJ1-3
d_call: -
cdr3_nt: TGTGCCAGCACCAAACCTCGGACTGGTGGAAACACCATATATTTT
cdr3_aa: CASTKPRTGGNTIYF

cdr3_length: 15
clone_size: few
v_call: TRBV11-2
j_call: TRBJ1-2
d_call: -
cdr3_nt: TGTGCCAGCAGCCCGCAGAGGACAGCATCTTACGGCTACACCTTC
cdr3_aa: CASSPQRTASYGYTF

cdr3_length: 13
clone_size: -
v_call: TRBV5-1
j_call: TRBJ2-2
d_call: -
cdr3_nt: TGCGCCAGCAGCTTGGTAAACACCGGGGAGCTGTTTTTT
cdr3_aa: CASSLVNTGELFF

cdr3_length: 14
clone_size: -
v_call: TRBV6-5
j_call: TRBJ1-2
d_call: -
cdr3_nt: TGTGCCAGCAGTTTTTTCGACGGAAGTTATGGCTACACCTTC
cdr3_aa: CASSFFDGSYGYTF

cdr3_length: 17
clone_size: -
v_call: TRBV19
j_call: TRBJ1-1
d_call: -
cdr3_nt: TGTGCCAGTAGTATAGAGGGGGGGCGCAAAGAAGACACTGAAGCTTTCTTT
cdr3_aa: CASSIEGGRKEDTEAFF

cdr3_length: 15
clone_size: -
v_call: TRBV5-4
j_call: TRBJ2-3
d_call: -
cdr3_nt: TGTGCCAGCAGCTTGGACAGGCTGGGGACAGATACGCAGTATTTT
cdr3_aa: CASSLDRLGTDTQYF

cdr3_length: 13
clone_size: -
v_call: TRBV29-1
j_call: TRBJ2-1
d_call: -
cdr3_nt: TGCAGCGGGGCTAGGGGTTCGAGCAATGAGCAGTTCTTC
cdr3_aa: CSGARGSSNEQFF

cdr3_length: 14
clone_size: -
v_call: TRBV27
j_call: TRBJ2-1
d_call: -
cdr3_nt: TGTGCCAGCAGTTTAATCGGGCGGTACAATGAGCAGTTCTTC
cdr3_aa: CASSLIGRYNEQFF

cdr3_length: 15
clone_size: -
v_call: TRBV28
j_call: TRBJ1-5
d_call: -
cdr3_nt: TGTGCCAGCAGTACGGGACGGGCGAGTCATCAGCCCCAGCATTTT
cdr3_aa: CASSTGRASHQPQHF

cdr3_length: 12
clone_size: -
v_call: TRBV7-5
j_call: TRBJ2-7
d_call: -
cdr3_nt: TGTGTCAGAACCACCAAACGGGACAGGCGGGGTTTC
cdr3_aa: CVRTTKRDRRGF

cdr3_length: 18
clone_size: -
v_call: TRBV4-2
j_call: TRBJ2-3
d_call: TRBD2
cdr3_nt: TGTGCCAGCAGCCAAGAGGGGGGAAGGGAGGGAGATTCAGATACGCAGTATTTT
cdr3_aa: CASSQEGGREGDSDTQYF

cdr3_length: 14
clone_size: -
v_call: TRBV5-1
j_call: TRBJ2-7
d_call: TRBD1
cdr3_nt: TGCGCCAGCAGCCCCACGGGACAGGGGTCCGAGCAGTACTTC
cdr3_aa: CASSPTGQGSEQYF

cdr3_length: 17
clone_size: -
v_call: TRBV27
j_call: TRBJ2-6
d_call: -
cdr3_nt: TGTGCCAGCAGTTTCACCGGGGCCTTCTCTGGGGCCAACGTCCTGACTTTC
cdr3_aa: CASSFTGAFSGANVLTF

cdr3_length: 13
clone_size: once
v_call: TRBV29-1
j_call: TRBJ2-4
d_call: -
cdr3_nt: TGCAGCGTTGAAGGTTTAGCCAAAAACATTCAGTACTTC
cdr3_aa: CSVEGLAKNIQYF

cdr3_length: 16
clone_size: -
v_call: TRBV11-2
j_call: TRBJ2-6
d_call: -
cdr3_nt: TGTGCCAGCAGCTTAGCGTCGGGCTCTGGGGCCAACGTCCTGACTTTC
cdr3_aa: CASSLASGSGANVLTF

cdr3_length: 14
clone_size: -
v_call: TRBV18
j_call: TRBJ1-1
d_call: -
cdr3_nt: TGTGCCAGCTCACCCGGGGCCCTCACGGCTGAAGCTTTCTTT
cdr3_aa: CASSPGALTAEAFF

cdr3_length: 15
clone_size: -
v_call: TRBV7-2
j_call: TRBJ1-5
d_call: TRBD1
cdr3_nt: TGTGCCAGCAGCTTAGCCGGACAGGAGGATCAGCCCCAGCATTTT
cdr3_aa: CASSLAGQEDQPQHF

cdr3_length: 14
clone_size: -
v_call: TRBV7-9
j_call: TRBJ2-1
d_call: -
cdr3_nt: TGTGCCAGCAGGGCACAAGTCTCCTACAATGAGCAGTTCTTC
cdr3_aa: CASRAQVSYNEQFF

cdr3_length: 15
clone_size: -
v_call: TRBV27
j_call: TRBJ1-5
d_call: -
cdr3_nt: TGTGCCAGCAGTTTATCGGGAGGGGGGTATCAGCCCCAGCATTTT
cdr3_aa: CASSLSGGGYQPQHF

cdr3_length: 13
clone_size: -
v_call: TRBV28
j_call: TRBJ1-1
d_call: TRBD1
cdr3_nt: TGTGCCAGCAGTGCTGGACAGGGGTGGGAAGCTTTCTTT
cdr3_aa: CASSAGQGWEAFF

cdr3_length: 15
clone_size: -
v_call: TRBV19
j_call: TRBJ1-2
d_call: TRBD1
cdr3_nt: TGTGCCAGTACCCTGGACAGGACCTTCGGCTATGGCTACACCTTC
cdr3_aa: CASTLDRTFGYGYTF

cdr3_length: 15
clone_size: -
v_call: TRBV7-2
j_call: TRBJ2-7
d_call: -
cdr3_nt: TGTGCCAGCAGCTTAGCGGAAGCGGCTACCTACGAGCAGTACTTC
cdr3_aa: CASSLAEAATYEQYF

cdr3_length: 14
clone_size: few
v_call: TRBV4-1
j_call: TRBJ2-3
d_call: TRBD1
cdr3_nt: TGCGCCAGCAGCCCCGGACAGGGTACCGATACGCAGTATTTT
cdr3_aa: CASSPGQGTDTQYF

cdr3_length: 15
clone_size: -
v_call: TRBV11-2
j_call: TRBJ1-3
d_call: TRBD1
cdr3_nt: TGTGCCAGCAGCTCCGGGACAGGGGCTGGAAACACCATATATTTT
cdr3_aa: CASSSGTGAGNTIYF

cdr3_length: 12
clone_size: -
v_call: TRBV18
j_call: TRBJ2-1
d_call: TRBD2
cdr3_nt: TGTGCCAGCTCACCAGCAGCGGGGGAGCAGTTCTTC
cdr3_aa: CASSPAAGEQFF

cdr3_length: 15
clone_size: -
v_call: TRBV7-8
j_call: TRBJ1-4
d_call: -
cdr3_nt: TGTGCCAGCAGTCCTCGACGGACAACTAATGAAAAACTGTTTTTT
cdr3_aa: CASSPRRTTNEKLFF

cdr3_length: 15
clone_size: once
v_call: TRBV5-1
j_call: TRBJ2-5
d_call: TRBD1
cdr3_nt: TGCGCCAGCACTTATGCCGGGACAGGGGAAGAGACCCAGTACTTC
cdr3_aa: CASTYAGTGEETQYF

cdr3_length: 15
clone_size: -
v_call: TRBV10-3
j_call: TRBJ2-7
d_call: TRBD1
cdr3_nt: TGTGCCACCAATAATCCGGGACAGGGGGTTCTGGAGCAGTACTTC
cdr3_aa: CATNNPGQGVLEQYF

cdr3_length: 12
clone_size: once
v_call: TRBV9
j_call: TRBJ2-1
d_call: -
cdr3_nt: TGTGCCAGCAGCCCCTGGAGTGGGGAGCAGTTCTTC
cdr3_aa: CASSPWSGEQFF

cdr3_length: 15
clone_size: -
v_call: TRBV7-9
j_call: TRBJ1-2
d_call: -
cdr3_nt: TGTGCCAGCAGCTTAGCAGTTGACAGTGGGTATGGCTACACCTTC
cdr3_aa: CASSLAVDSGYGYTF

cdr3_length: 16
clone_size: -
v_call: TRBV19
j_call: TRBJ1-2
d_call: -
cdr3_nt: TGTGCCAGTAGTATAGGCTCCGGGACACTGGGCGATGGCTACACCTTC
cdr3_aa: CASSIGSGTLGDGYTF

cdr3_length: 13
clone_size: once
v_call: TRBV9
j_call: TRBJ2-3
d_call: -
cdr3_nt: TGTGCCAGCAGCGTTGGGGCGGGGGATACGCAGTATTTT
cdr3_aa: CASSVGAGDTQYF

cdr3_length: 17
clone_size: -
v_call: TRBV7-3
j_call: TRBJ2-5
d_call: -
cdr3_nt: TGTGCCAGCAGCCCCCAAGGGGGTTTGAGAAGGCAAGAGACCCAGTACTTC
cdr3_aa: CASSPQGGLRRQETQYF

cdr3_length: 14
clone_size: -
v_call: TRBV6-5
j_call: TRBJ2-7
d_call: -
cdr3_nt: TGTGCCAGCAGTTATGGGGTTTCGGAATACGAGCAGTACTTC
cdr3_aa: CASSYGVSEYEQYF

cdr3_length: 16
clone_size: -
v_call: TRBV13
j_call: TRBJ2-1
d_call: -
cdr3_nt: TGTGCCAGCAGCTTAGAAGGGGGGCTAGGATGGAATGAGCAGTTCTTC
cdr3_aa: CASSLEGGLGWNEQFF

cdr3_length: 12
clone_size: -
v_call: TRBV2
j_call: TRBJ2-5
d_call: -
cdr3_nt: TGTGCCACGACATACGACCAAGAGACCCAGTACTTC
cdr3_aa: CATTYDQETQYF

cdr3_length: 15
clone_size: -
v_call: TRBV5-8
j_call: TRBJ2-1
d_call: -
cdr3_nt: TGTGCCAGCAGCTTACAGCTAACCTCCTACAATGAGCAGTTCTTC
cdr3_aa: CASSLQLTSYNEQFF

cdr3_length: 16
clone_size: -
v_call: TRBV5-4
j_call: TRBJ2-3
d_call: TRBD2
cdr3_nt: TGTGCCAGCAGCTTTGGGCTAGCGGGACGGCCAGATACGCAGTATTTT
cdr3_aa: CASSFGLAGRPDTQYF

cdr3_length: 14
clone_size: -
v_call: TRBV2
j_call: TRBJ2-3
d_call: -
cdr3_nt: TGTGCCAGCAGTCAAACCGTTTTGGGCAACCCGCAGTATTTT
cdr3_aa: CASSQTVLGNPQYF

cdr3_length: 15
clone_size: -
v_call: TRBV7-9
j_call: TRBJ2-7
d_call: -
cdr3_nt: TGTGCCAGCAGCTCCGACAGACAGAGCTCCTACGAGCAGTACTTC
cdr3_aa: CASSSDRQSSYEQYF

cdr3_length: 13
clone_size: -
v_call: TRBV2
j_call: TRBJ2-7
d_call: -
cdr3_nt: TGTGCCAGCAGTACTGTGCTGAATCTCGAGCAGTACTTC
cdr3_aa: CASSTVLNLEQYF

cdr3_length: 13
clone_size: -
v_call: TRBV5-1
j_call: TRBJ2-3
d_call: -
cdr3_nt: TGCGCCAGCAGCGAGGCTGGCACAGATACGCAGTATTTT
cdr3_aa: CASSEAGTDTQYF

cdr3_length: 14
clone_size: -
v_call: TRBV28
j_call: TRBJ1-1
d_call: TRBD1
cdr3_nt: TGTGCCAGCAGTCACAGGGGGTTGAACACTGAAGCTTTCTTT
cdr3_aa: CASSHRGLNTEAFF

cdr3_length: 12
clone_size: -
v_call: TRBV6-4
j_call: TRBJ1-4
d_call: -
cdr3_nt: TGTGCCAGCAGCCCAAGTAAAGAAAAACTGTTTTTT
cdr3_aa: CASSPSKEKLFF